This T cell receptor (beta chain) was retrieved from a study of blood T cell repertoires in COVID-19. For the study at large: The United States, Italy and Spain provided the acute and convalescent COVID-19 samples. PBMCs, B-cell-depleted T cells, or T cells were the source of the cDNA or gDNA that made up the material.

This clone was seen just once. TCRdb's table, derived via immunoSEQ multiplex PCR, lists solely in-frame clones and lacks some. Of approximately 240,000 clones in the sample, around 80% are singletons; the top ten hold 1.4%. The V and J ends lost 2 bases and 0 bases respectively, with 9 bases between them. Germline values: CDR1 SGHNT, CDR2 YYREEE (reference sequence). The CDR3 has 15 residues. The chain employs TRBV5-4 and TRBJ2-1; D gene unclear. Specimen: peripheral blood. This receptor was taken from a woman between 35 and 50 years old who had recovered from COVID-19. The CDR3 DNA is TGTGCCAGCAGCTTCCCCCTTAACTCCTACAATGAGCAGTTCTTC. This translates into CASSFPLNSYNEQFF.